The clone carrying this TCR beta chain was recorded a few times. This sample stems from a study of blood T cells in healthy people across ages. Germline V lookup: CDR1 MDHEN, CDR2 SYDVKM. V lost 1 base and J lost 2; bases outside the gene matches: 10. The CDR3 covers 17 residues. Then a second PCR, running roughly 6 to 11 cycles, was carried out with a sample-barcoded 5' primer and a J-beta primer mix. TCRdb re-analysed the 5' RACE reads in MiXCR, keeping a single row per CDR3 protein. The sample has about 800,000 distinct CDR3 sequences, 20% to 25% seen once. This same sample was also taken into another study, of T cells of mothers and their children.

V is TRBV28 and J is TRBJ2-5; 7 nucleotides match TRBD1. The sequence was obtained from a boy aged 5-17 years in good health. The sample taken for sequencing was blood. The CDR3 coding sequence is TGTGCCAGCAGTTTATCTATTGGGACAGATGATCAAGAGACCCAGTACTTC. This encodes CASSLSIGTDDQETQYF.